Here is one TCR beta chain with its context. Its target is unknown. Data came from immunoSEQ multiplex PCR; TCRdb stores just in-frame clones and leaves some out. The sample records roughly 150,000 clones, about 91% being singletons. Trimming shortened V by 6 bases and J by 8 bases, and 16 bases separated the two germline ends. The CDR3 totals 12 residues. Germline V lookup: CDR1 SQVTM, CDR2 ANQGSEA. The source of the sample is a study of T cell responses to AZD1222 COVID-19 vaccine. General study findings and limits: Only a handful of individuals given AZD1222 were seropositive at baseline. Clonal diversity was possibly underestimated, and the donors were mostly white British, with more females. A reported finding is that nearly half of spike-specific TCRs target unmutated variant regions.

This chain joins TRBV29-1 and TRBJ1-1, with D hard to call. This TCR derives from an adult in good health. Sequenced here: peripheral blood, sampled on day 0 of MenACWY control vaccination. The CDR3: CSVGLGSSEAFF. The DNA for the CDR3 is TGCAGCGTAGGGTTGGGGTCGTCCGAAGCTTTCTTT.